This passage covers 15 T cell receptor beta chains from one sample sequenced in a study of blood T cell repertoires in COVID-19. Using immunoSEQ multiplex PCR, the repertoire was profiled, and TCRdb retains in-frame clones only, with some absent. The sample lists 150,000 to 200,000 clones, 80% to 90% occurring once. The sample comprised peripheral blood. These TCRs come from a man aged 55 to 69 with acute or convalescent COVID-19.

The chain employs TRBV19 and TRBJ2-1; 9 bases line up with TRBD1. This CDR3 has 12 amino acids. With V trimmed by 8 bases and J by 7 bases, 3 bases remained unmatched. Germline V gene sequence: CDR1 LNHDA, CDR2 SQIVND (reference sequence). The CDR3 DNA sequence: TGTGCCAGTGGGGACAGGGAGAATGAGCAGTTCTTC. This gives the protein CASGDRENEQFF.

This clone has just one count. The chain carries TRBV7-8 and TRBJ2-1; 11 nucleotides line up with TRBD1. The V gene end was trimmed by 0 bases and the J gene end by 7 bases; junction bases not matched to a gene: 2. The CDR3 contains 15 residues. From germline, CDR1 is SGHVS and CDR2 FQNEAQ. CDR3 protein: CASSLAGQGVNEQFF. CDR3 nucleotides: TGTGCCAGCAGCTTAGCGGGACAGGGGGTAAATGAGCAGTTCTTC.

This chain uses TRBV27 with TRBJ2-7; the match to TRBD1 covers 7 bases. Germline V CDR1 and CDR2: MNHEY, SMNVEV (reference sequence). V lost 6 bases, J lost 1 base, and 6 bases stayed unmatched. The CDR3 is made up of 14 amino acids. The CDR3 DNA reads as TGTGCCAGCAGCTACAGGGGTAGATCCTACGAGCAGTACTTC. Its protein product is CASSYRGRSYEQYF.

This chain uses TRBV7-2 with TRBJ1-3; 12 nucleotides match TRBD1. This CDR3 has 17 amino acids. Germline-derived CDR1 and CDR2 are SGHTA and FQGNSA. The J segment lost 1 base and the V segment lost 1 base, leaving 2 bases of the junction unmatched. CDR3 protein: CASSLVGQGASGNTIYF. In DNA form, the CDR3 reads TGTGCCAGCAGCTTAGTGGGACAGGGGGCTTCTGGAAACACCATATATTTT.

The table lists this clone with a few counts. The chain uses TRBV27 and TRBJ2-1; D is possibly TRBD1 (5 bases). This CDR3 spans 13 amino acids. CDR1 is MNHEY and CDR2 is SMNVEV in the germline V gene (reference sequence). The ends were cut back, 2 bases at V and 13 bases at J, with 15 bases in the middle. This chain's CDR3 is CASSLGAAAGQFF. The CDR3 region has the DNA TGTGCCAGCAGTTTAGGGGCTGCGGCAGGCCAGTTCTTC.

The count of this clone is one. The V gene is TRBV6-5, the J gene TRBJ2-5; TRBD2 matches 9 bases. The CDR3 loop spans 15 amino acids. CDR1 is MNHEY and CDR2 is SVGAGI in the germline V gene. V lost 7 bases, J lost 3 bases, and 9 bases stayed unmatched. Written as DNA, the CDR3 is TGTGCCAGCAAAAGGGGGTCTAGCGGGGAAGAGACCCAGTACTTC. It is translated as CASKRGSSGEETQYF.

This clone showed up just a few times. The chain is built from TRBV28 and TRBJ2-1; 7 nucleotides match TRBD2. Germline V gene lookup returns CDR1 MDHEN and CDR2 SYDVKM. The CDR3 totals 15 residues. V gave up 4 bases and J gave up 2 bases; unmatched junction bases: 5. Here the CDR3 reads CASSSSGATYNEQFF. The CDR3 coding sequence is TGTGCCAGCAGTTCTAGCGGCGCGACCTACAATGAGCAGTTCTTC.

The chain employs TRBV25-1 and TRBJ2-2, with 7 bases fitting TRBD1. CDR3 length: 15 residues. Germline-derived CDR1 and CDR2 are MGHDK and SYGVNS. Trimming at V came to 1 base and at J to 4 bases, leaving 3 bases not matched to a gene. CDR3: CASSEWGTATGELFF. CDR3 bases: TGTGCCAGCAGTGAATGGGGGACAGCCACCGGGGAGCTGTTTTTT.

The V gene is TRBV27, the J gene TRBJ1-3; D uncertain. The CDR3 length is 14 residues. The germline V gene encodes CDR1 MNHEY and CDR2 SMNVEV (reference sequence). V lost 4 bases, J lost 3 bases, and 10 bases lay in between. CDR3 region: CASSSWAGGNTIYF. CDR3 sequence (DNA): TGTGCCAGCAGTTCCTGGGCGGGTGGAAACACCATATATTTT.

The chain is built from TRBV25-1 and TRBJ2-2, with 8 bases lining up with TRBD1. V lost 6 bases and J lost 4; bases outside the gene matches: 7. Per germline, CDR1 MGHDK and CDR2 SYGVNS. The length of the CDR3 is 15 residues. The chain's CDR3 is CASREDRGATGELFF. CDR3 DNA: TGTGCCAGCAGAGAAGACAGGGGAGCCACCGGGGAGCTGTTTTTT.

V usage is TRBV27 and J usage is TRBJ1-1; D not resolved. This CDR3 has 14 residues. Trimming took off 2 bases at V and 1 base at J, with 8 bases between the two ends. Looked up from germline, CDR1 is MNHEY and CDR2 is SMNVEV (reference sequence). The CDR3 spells CASSLREQNTEAFF. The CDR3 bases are TGTGCCAGCAGTTTACGGGAACAGAACACTGAAGCTTTCTTT.

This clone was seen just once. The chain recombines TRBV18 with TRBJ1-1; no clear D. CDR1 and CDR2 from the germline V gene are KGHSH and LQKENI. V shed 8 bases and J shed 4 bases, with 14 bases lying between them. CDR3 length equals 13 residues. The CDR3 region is CASLAVEGTEAFF. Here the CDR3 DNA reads TGTGCCAGCCTTGCGGTGGAGGGCACTGAAGCTTTCTTT. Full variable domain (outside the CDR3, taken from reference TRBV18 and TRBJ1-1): NAGVMQNPRHLVRRRGQEARLRCSPMKGHSHVYWYRQLPEEGLKFMVYLQKENIIDESGMPKERFSAEFPKEGPSILRIQQVVRGDSAAYFCASLAVEGTEAFFGQGTRLTVV.

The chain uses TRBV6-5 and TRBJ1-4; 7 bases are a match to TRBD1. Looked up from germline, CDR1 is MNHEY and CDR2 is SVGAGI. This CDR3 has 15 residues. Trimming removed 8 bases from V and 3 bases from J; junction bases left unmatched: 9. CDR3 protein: CASLSGGKPNEKLFF. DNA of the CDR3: TGTGCCAGCCTTTCAGGGGGGAAGCCTAATGAAAAACTGTTTTTT.

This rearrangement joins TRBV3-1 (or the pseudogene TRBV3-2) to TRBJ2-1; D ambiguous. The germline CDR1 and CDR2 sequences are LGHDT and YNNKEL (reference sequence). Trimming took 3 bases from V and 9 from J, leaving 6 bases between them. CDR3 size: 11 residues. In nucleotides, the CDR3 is TGTGCCAGCAGCCAGCGTGGTGAGCAGTTCTTC. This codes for CASSQRGEQFF.

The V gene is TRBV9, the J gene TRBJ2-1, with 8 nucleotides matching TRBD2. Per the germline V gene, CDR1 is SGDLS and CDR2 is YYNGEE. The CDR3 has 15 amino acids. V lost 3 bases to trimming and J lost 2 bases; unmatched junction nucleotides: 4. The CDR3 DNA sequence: TGTGCCAGCAGCGATAGCGGGAACCCCTACAATGAGCAGTTCTTC. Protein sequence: CASSDSGNPYNEQFF. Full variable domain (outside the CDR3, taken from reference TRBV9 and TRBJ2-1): DSGVTQTPKHLITATGQRVTLRCSPRSGDLSVYWYQQSLDQGLQFLIQYYNGEERAKGNILERFSAQQFPDLHSELNLSSLELGDSALYFCASSDSGNPYNEQFFGPGTRLTVL.